Below are 31 T cell receptor beta chains sequenced from a single sample in a study of cytomegalovirus exposure and HLA in healthy donors. PCR amplification relied on 60 Vbeta primers (plus 13 Jbeta primers). Generated by immunoSEQ multiplex PCR, the TCRdb table keeps only in-frame clones and is missing some. The table lists approximately 79,000 clones, 60% to 80% of them singletons, with around 22% in the top ten. Material: PBMCs. These receptors were obtained from a woman aged 40 to 50 in good health and CMV-seropositive.

The gene calls are TRBV7-8 and TRBJ2-5; 11 bases match TRBD1. The tail of the sequence fits TRBJ2-7 better, so the J call may be wrong. Germline V CDR1 and CDR2: SGHVS, FQNEAQ. The CDR3 covers 14 residues. DNA for the CDR3: TGTGCCAGCAGCTTAGGGGACAGGGGGTACGAGCAGTACTTC. This gives the protein CASSLGDRGYEQYF.

The chain combines TRBV5-4 with TRBJ2-2; D unclear. The ends were cut back, 1 base at V and 8 bases at J, with 12 bases in the middle. The CDR3 runs to 14 residues. The germline V gene has CDR1 SGHNT and CDR2 YYREEE (reference sequence). The CDR3 DNA sequence: TGTGCCAGCAGCTTGTCGGAGAGGCCGGGGGAGCTGTTTTTT. The encoded protein is CASSLSERPGELFF.

The chain carries TRBV7-9 and TRBJ1-3; no definite D call. This CDR3 is 15 amino acids long. The germline CDR1 and CDR2 sequences are SEHNR and FQNEAQ (reference sequence). V lost 7 bases and J 2 bases, leaving 15 bases between the germline ends. The CDR3 DNA follows: TGTGCCAGCAACAATGCCGGGGAGACTGGAAACACCATATATTTT. Protein product: CASNNAGETGNTIYF.

The chain joins TRBV5-8 to TRBJ1-1; D not resolved. Germline CDR1 reads SGHTS; CDR2 reads YDEGEE. The CDR3 contains 13 residues. V lost 2 bases, J lost 2 bases, and 7 bases lay in between. CDR3 loop: CASSFEVNTEAFF. The CDR3 nucleotides are TGTGCCAGCAGCTTCGAGGTAAACACTGAAGCTTTCTTT.

The gene calls are TRBV19 and TRBJ2-4; D perhaps matches TRBD1 (6 bases). CDR1 and CDR2 from the germline V gene are LNHDA and SQIVND (reference sequence). Trimming left V 4 bases short and J 9 bases short, with 16 bases between. CDR3 length: 14 amino acids. This chain's CDR3 is CASSTRDNSGIQYF. DNA for the CDR3: TGTGCCAGTAGTACAAGGGACAATTCGGGCATTCAGTACTTC.

In its sample, this clone was seen a few times. V gene TRBV5-4 combines with J gene TRBJ2-5; TRBD2 aligns across 7 bases. Looked up from germline, CDR1 is SGHNT and CDR2 is YYREEE (reference sequence). The CDR3 is 14 amino acids. V lost 2 bases to trimming and J lost 3 bases; unmatched junction nucleotides: 4. The CDR3: CASSLSSGEETQYF. Written as DNA, the CDR3 is TGTGCCAGCAGCTTATCTAGCGGAGAAGAGACCCAGTACTTC.

The chain has TRBV5-6 and TRBJ2-7; 9 nucleotides line up with TRBD1. Germline V gene lookup returns CDR1 SGHDT and CDR2 YYEEEE. J lost 9 bases, V lost 4 bases, and 8 bases had no gene match. This CDR3 region has 13 residues. The CDR3 bases are TGTGCCAGCAGCCCCGGGACAGGGTTTGTGCAGTACTTC. Protein: CASSPGTGFVQYF.

V usage is TRBV5-1 and J usage is TRBJ1-6; the match to TRBD1 covers 9 bases. The CDR3 extends over 13 amino acids. With V trimmed by 8 bases and J by 7 bases, 4 bases remained unmatched. Germline V CDR1 and CDR2: SGHRS, YFSETQ. The CDR3 is CARGDRANSPLHF. The CDR3 nucleotides are TGCGCCAGGGGGGACAGGGCCAATTCACCCCTCCACTTT.

The chain carries TRBV30 and TRBJ2-7; D may be TRBD1 (6 bases). The germline V and J ends were trimmed by 5 bases and 3 bases, with 14 bases remaining between them. CDR1 is GTSNPN, CDR2 SVGIG, per germline (reference sequence). CDR3 size: 13 residues. CDR3 bases: TGTGCCTGGGCCCCCGGGACAAGCTACGAGCAGTACTTC. It codes for CAWAPGTSYEQYF.

The CDR3 here is CSVGTDSGNTIYF. As DNA, the CDR3 is TGCAGCGTCGGGACAGACTCTGGAAACACCATATATTTT. The chain joins TRBV29-1 to TRBJ1-3, with TRBD1 matching 7 bases. The CDR3 consists of 13 residues. Germline CDR1 and CDR2: SQVTM and ANQGSEA. V gave up 6 bases and J gave up 0 bases; unmatched junction bases: 2. The full variable domain, completed using reference TRBV29-1 and TRBJ1-3, is SAVISQKPSRDICQRGTSLTIQCQVDSQVTMMFWYRQQPGQSLTLIATANQGSEATYESGFVIDKFPISRPNLTFSTLTVSNMSPEDSSIYLCSVGTDSGNTIYFGEGSWLTVV.

This chain uses TRBV5-1 with TRBJ2-7, with 13 bases matching TRBD2. Trimming cost V 1 base and J 1 base; bases outside gene matches: 5. The CDR3 loop spans 17 amino acids. The germline gives CDR1 SGHRS, CDR2 YFSETQ. The DNA for the CDR3 is TGCGCCAGCAGCTTGACCGGGACTAGCGGGAAATCCTACGAGCAGTACTTC. It yields the protein CASSLTGTSGKSYEQYF.

This clone appeared a single time. J is TRBJ2-7 and V is TRBV5-4; D is perhaps TRBD2 (6 bases). The CDR3 totals 16 residues. Per the germline V gene, CDR1 is SGHNT and CDR2 is YYREEE (reference sequence). The germline V and J ends were trimmed by 3 bases and 0 bases, with 16 bases remaining between them. In nucleotides, the CDR3 is TGTGCCAGCAGCTGGAATGCCGGGGGAAGCTCCTACGAGCAGTACTTC. It encodes CASSWNAGGSSYEQYF.

The genes are TRBV19 and TRBJ1-2; 11 bases fit TRBD1. Germline values: CDR1 LNHDA, CDR2 SQIVND (reference sequence). V lost 7 bases and J lost 8; bases outside the gene matches: 9. The CDR3 extends over 14 amino acids. The CDR3 DNA follows: TGTGCCAGTAACCGGGACAGGGGGATAGGAGGCTACACCTTC. The encoded protein is CASNRDRGIGGYTF. Based on the CDR3 plus reference TRBV19 and TRBJ1-2, the full variable domain is DGGITQSPKYLFRKEGQNVTLSCEQNLNHDAMYWYRQDPGQGLRLIYYSQIVNDFQKGDIAEGYSVSREKKESFPLTVTSAQKNPTAFYLCASNRDRGIGGYTFGSGTRLTVV.

V and J are TRBV5-1 and TRBJ2-7, with TRBD1 identical over 7 bases. The CDR3 extends over 13 amino acids. From germline, CDR1 is SGHRS and CDR2 YFSETQ. Trimming at V came to 4 bases and at J to 4 bases, leaving 5 bases not matched to a gene. CDR3 bases: TGCGCCAGCAGCGAGGGACAGACTTACGAGCAGTACTTC. Amino acids: CASSEGQTYEQYF.

This chain links TRBV27 with TRBJ2-7; 8 bases line up with TRBD2. Trimming removed 5 bases from V and 0 bases from J; junction bases left unmatched: 6. The CDR3 loop spans 15 amino acids. Germline values: CDR1 MNHEY, CDR2 SMNVEV (reference sequence). CDR3 coding DNA: TGTGCCAGCAGTAAATCTGGACTAGCCTCCTACGAGCAGTACTTC. This gives the protein CASSKSGLASYEQYF.

The gene calls are TRBV27 and TRBJ2-7; 7 nucleotides line up with TRBD1. This CDR3 region has 15 residues. V lost 2 bases, J lost 5 bases, and 9 bases stayed unmatched. Germline V gene data show CDR1 as MNHEY and CDR2 as SMNVEV (reference sequence). CDR3 amino acids: CASSLTGTATHEQYF. The CDR3 region has the DNA TGTGCCAGCAGTTTAACCGGGACAGCGACCCACGAGCAGTACTTC.

The V and J genes are TRBV2 and TRBJ1-1; D is uncertain. Trimming took 5 bases from V and 6 from J, leaving 16 bases between them. In germline, CDR1 is SNHLY, CDR2 FYNNEI. CDR3 length: 14 amino acids. The CDR3 region is CASSPPRAYAEAFF. In nucleotides, the CDR3 is TGTGCCAGCAGTCCACCGCGGGCATACGCTGAAGCTTTCTTT.

This sequence joins TRBV28 and TRBJ1-5; the D gene is possibly TRBD1 (6 bases). CDR1 MDHEN and CDR2 SYDVKM come from the germline V gene. The V end lost 2 bases, the J end lost 2 bases, and 13 bases lay between the germline ends. This CDR3 comprises 16 residues. The DNA of the CDR3 is TGTGCCAGCAGTTTAGCACAGGGAGGGGGCAATCAGCCCCAGCATTTT. As protein: CASSLAQGGGNQPQHF.

The genes are TRBV2 and TRBJ2-1, with D possibly being TRBD2 (6 bases). This CDR3 has 14 amino acids. Trimming pared 7 bases from V and 1 base from J, leaving 11 bases between. Germline CDR1 is SNHLY and CDR2 is FYNNEI. The CDR3 DNA reads TGTGCCAGCACGGAGGGATCTTCCTACAATGAGCAGTTCTTC. It yields the protein CASTEGSSYNEQFF.

The chain employs TRBV12-5 and TRBJ2-5; D is possibly TRBD2 (7 bases). The CDR3 is 17 residues long. V gave up 0 bases and J gave up 2 bases, with 16 bases separating them. Germline V gives CDR1 LGHNT, CDR2 FRNRAP. CDR3 in amino acids: CASGLVLGGGAQETQYF. CDR3 nucleotide sequence: TGTGCTAGTGGTTTGGTACTGGGCGGGGGCGCACAAGAGACCCAGTACTTC.

This clone was observed once. This specimen includes other DNA sequences encoding the same CDR3. The chain combines TRBV6-5 with TRBJ1-3; TRBD1 matches 7 bases. Germline loops: CDR1 MNHEY, CDR2 SVGAGI. The CDR3 sequence is 16 residues long. The junction had 5 bases not matched to a gene; V was cut back by 0 bases and J by 3 bases. DNA of the CDR3: TGTGCCAGCAGTTACTCGAGACAGGGCGGTGGAAACACCATATATTTT. This encodes CASSYSRQGGGNTIYF.

This clone has only a few counts. The J gene is TRBJ1-2, the V gene TRBV28, with 10 bases aligning to TRBD1. With V trimmed by 5 bases and J by 6 bases, 6 bases remained unmatched. CDR3 length equals 14 residues. Germline loops: CDR1 MDHEN, CDR2 SYDVKM. In DNA, the CDR3 is TGTGCCAGCAGTCTTGTCGGGACAGGGGATGGCTACACCTTC. It translates to CASSLVGTGDGYTF.

The chain recombines TRBV6-4 with TRBJ1-4; 9 nucleotides agree with TRBD1. The CDR3 contains 13 residues. Germline V CDR1 and CDR2: MRHNA, SNTAGT. With V trimmed by 6 bases and J by 6 bases, 2 bases remained unmatched. CDR3 sequence reads: CASSRDRDEKLFF. In DNA, the CDR3 is TGTGCCAGCAGCCGGGACAGGGATGAAAAACTGTTTTTT.

The rearrangement links TRBV6-1 to TRBJ2-7; D is perhaps TRBD1 (6 bases). Trimming took off 4 bases at V and 3 bases at J, with 10 bases between the two ends. Germline values: CDR1 MNHNS, CDR2 SASEGT. The CDR3 length is 13 residues. This CDR3 reads CASSVDRNYEQYF. In nucleotides, the CDR3 is TGTGCCAGCAGTGTGGACAGAAACTACGAGCAGTACTTC.

The V and J genes are TRBV7-9 and TRBJ2-7; 7 positions match TRBD2. This CDR3 region has 12 residues. Trimming took 5 bases from V and 4 from J; bases not matched to a gene: 2. Looked up from germline, CDR1 is SEHNR and CDR2 is FQNEAQ (reference sequence). The CDR3 loop reads CASSRGEYEQYF. The CDR3 DNA is TGTGCCAGCAGCCGGGGGGAGTACGAGCAGTACTTC.

The chain has TRBV5-3 and TRBJ1-4, with D uncertain. TRBV5-3 is labeled an ORF, and its function is uncertain. This CDR3 spans 10 amino acids. V lost 4 bases and J 7 bases, leaving 2 bases between the germline ends. CDR3 sequence reads: CARSLEKLFF. The CDR3 DNA follows: TGTGCCAGAAGCCTTGAAAAACTGTTTTTT.

This chain uses TRBV5-4 with TRBJ1-2; D is possibly TRBD1 (5 bases). The V gene lost 0 bases and the J gene lost 2 bases, with 5 bases spanning the gap. There are 13 residues in the CDR3. The germline V gene has CDR1 SGHNT and CDR2 YYREEE (reference sequence). Here the CDR3 reads CASSLDRNYGYTF. CDR3 DNA sequence: TGTGCCAGCAGCTTGGACAGGAACTATGGCTACACCTTC.

The chain combines TRBV14 with TRBJ1-5; 10 positions match TRBD1. This CDR3 contains 16 residues. V dropped 6 bases and J dropped 2; count of bases not matched to a gene: 7. CDR1 and CDR2 (germline): SGHDN, FVKESK. CDR3 residues: CASSAGTGVGNQPQHF. Here the CDR3 DNA reads TGTGCCAGCAGTGCCGGGACAGGGGTCGGCAATCAGCCCCAGCATTTT.

In this sample, this clone turned up a few times. The chain employs TRBV6-5 and TRBJ2-7; D perhaps matches TRBD1 (7 bases). The V gene lost 2 bases and the J gene lost 3 bases, with 14 bases spanning the gap. The CDR3 length is 15 residues. Germline values: CDR1 MNHEY, CDR2 SVGAGI. This chain's CDR3 is CASSYPGQEGYEQYF. As DNA, the CDR3 is TGTGCCAGCAGTTACCCCGGACAGGAGGGCTACGAGCAGTACTTC.

The count of this clone is one. The J gene is TRBJ2-1, the V gene TRBV6-1, with D possibly being TRBD2 (6 bases). This CDR3 contains 14 residues. From germline, CDR1 is MNHNS and CDR2 SASEGT. The V and J ends lost 0 bases and 13 bases respectively, with 16 bases between them. DNA for the CDR3: TGTGCCAGCAGTGAAGCGGCCCCGGGGGTAATACAGTTCTTC. Residues: CASSEAAPGVIQFF.

The chain carries TRBV29-1 and TRBJ2-1; maybe TRBD2 (6 bases). Germline CDR1 and CDR2: SQVTM and ANQGSEA. V lost 2 bases, J lost 4 bases, and 15 bases lay in between. The CDR3 totals 15 residues. Here the CDR3 reads CSVERFGTEYNEQFF. The CDR3 DNA sequence: TGCAGCGTTGAACGTTTTGGGACTGAATACAATGAGCAGTTCTTC.